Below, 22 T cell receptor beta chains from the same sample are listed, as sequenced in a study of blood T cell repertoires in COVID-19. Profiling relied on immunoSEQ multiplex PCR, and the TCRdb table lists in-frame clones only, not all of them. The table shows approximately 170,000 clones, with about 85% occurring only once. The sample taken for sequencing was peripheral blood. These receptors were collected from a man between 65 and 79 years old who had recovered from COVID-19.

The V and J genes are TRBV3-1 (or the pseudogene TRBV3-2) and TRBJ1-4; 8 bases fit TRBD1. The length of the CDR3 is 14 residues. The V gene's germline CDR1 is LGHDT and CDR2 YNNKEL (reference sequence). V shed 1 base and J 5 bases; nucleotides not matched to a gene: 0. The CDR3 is CASSQGDRNEKLFF. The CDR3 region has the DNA TGTGCCAGCAGCCAAGGGGACAGGAATGAAAAACTGTTTTTT.

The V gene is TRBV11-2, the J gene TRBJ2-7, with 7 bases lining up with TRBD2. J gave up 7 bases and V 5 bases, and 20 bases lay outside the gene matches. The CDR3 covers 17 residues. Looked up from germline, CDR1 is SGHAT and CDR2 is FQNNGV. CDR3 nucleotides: TGTGCCAGCAGCCCCCGCCTGGGAGGGGCCCCGTCGGGGGAGCAGTACTTC. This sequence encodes CASSPRLGGAPSGEQYF.

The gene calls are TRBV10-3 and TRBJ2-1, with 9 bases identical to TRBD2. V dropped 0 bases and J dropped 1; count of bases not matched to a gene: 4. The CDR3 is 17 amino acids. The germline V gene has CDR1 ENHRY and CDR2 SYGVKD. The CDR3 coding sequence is TGTGCCATCAGTGAGTCGGGTGGACTAGCGTCCTACAATGAGCAGTTCTTC. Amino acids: CAISESGGLASYNEQFF.

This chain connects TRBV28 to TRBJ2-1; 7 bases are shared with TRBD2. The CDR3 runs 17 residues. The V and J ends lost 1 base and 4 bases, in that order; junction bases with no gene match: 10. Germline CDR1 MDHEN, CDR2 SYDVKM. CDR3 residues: CASSLSSSGSFYNEQFF. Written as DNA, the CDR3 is TGTGCCAGCAGTTTATCCTCTAGCGGTTCGTTTTACAATGAGCAGTTCTTC.

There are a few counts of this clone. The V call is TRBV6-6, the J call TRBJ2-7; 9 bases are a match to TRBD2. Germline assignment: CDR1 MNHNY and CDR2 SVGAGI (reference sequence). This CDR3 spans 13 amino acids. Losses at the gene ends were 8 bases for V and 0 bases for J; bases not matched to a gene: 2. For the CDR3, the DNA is TGTGCCAGCTGGCGGGAGGGCTCCTACGAGCAGTACTTC. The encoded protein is CASWREGSYEQYF.

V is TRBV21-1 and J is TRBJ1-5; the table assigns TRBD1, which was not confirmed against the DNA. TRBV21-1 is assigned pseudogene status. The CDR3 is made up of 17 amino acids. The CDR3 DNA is TGTGCCAGCAGCGAAGGGCCTACAGGGATCAGCAATCAGCCCCAGCATTTT. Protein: CASSEGPTGISNQPQHF.

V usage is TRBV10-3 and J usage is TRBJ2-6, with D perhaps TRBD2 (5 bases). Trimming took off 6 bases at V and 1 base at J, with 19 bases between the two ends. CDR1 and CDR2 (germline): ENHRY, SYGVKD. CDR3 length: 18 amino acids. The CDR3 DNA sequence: TGTGCCATCAGGCAGGATCGGGGAGCCCTTTCTGGGGCCAACGTCCTGACTTTC. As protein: CAIRQDRGALSGANVLTF.

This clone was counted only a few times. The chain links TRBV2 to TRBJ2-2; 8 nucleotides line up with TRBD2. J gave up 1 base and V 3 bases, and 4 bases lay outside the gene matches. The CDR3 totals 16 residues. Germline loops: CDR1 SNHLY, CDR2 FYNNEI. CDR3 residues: CASSELGLVNTGELFF. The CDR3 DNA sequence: TGTGCCAGCAGTGAGTTGGGACTAGTGAACACCGGGGAGCTGTTTTTT.

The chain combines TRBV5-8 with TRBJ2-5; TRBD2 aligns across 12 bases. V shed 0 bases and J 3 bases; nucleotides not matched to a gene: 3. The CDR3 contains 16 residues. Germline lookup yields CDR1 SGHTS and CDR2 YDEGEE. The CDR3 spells CASSLGRLAGEETQYF. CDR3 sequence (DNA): TGTGCCAGCAGCTTGGGGCGACTAGCGGGAGAAGAGACCCAGTACTTC. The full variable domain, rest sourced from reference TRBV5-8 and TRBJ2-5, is EAGVTQSPTHLIKTRGQQATLRCSPISGHTSVYWYQQALGLGLQFLLWYDEGEERNRGNFPPRFSGRQFPNYSSELNVNALELEDSALYLCASSLGRLAGEETQYFGPGTRLLVL.

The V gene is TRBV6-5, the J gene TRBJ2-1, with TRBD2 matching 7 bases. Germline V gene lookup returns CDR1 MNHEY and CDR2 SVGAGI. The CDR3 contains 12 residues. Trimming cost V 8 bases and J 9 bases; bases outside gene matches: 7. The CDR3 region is CASGGGPVEQFF. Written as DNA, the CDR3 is TGTGCCAGCGGGGGAGGGCCGGTTGAGCAGTTCTTC.

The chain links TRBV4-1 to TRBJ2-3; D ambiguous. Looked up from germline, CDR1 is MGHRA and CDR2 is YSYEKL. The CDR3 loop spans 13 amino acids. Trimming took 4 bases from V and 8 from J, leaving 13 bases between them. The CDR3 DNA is TGCGCCAGCAGCCGCGATGGCTCGGGTACGCAGTATTTT. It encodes CASSRDGSGTQYF.

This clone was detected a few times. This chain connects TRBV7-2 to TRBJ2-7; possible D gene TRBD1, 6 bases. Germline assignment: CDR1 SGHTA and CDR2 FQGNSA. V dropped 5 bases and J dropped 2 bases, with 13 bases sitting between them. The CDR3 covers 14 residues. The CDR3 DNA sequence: TGTGCCAGCAGCACCGGGACATCCACCTACGAGCAGTACTTC. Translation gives CASSTGTSTYEQYF.

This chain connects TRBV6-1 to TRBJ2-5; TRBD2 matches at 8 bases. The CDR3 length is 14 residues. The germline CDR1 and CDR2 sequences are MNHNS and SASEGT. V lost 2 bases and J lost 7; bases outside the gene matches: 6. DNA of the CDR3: TGTGCCAGCAGTGAATCCAGCGGGAGAGCGACCCAGTACTTC. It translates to CASSESSGRATQYF.

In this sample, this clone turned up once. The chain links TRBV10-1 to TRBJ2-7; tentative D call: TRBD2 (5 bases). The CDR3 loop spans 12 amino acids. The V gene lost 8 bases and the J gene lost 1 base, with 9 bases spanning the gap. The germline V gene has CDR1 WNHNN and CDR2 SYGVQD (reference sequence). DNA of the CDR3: TGCGCCAGCGGAGACTATTCCTACGAGCAGTACTTC. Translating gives CASGDYSYEQYF.

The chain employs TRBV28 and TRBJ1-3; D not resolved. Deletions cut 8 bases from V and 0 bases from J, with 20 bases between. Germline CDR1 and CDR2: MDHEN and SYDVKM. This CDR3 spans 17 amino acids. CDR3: CASHPGGSASSGNTIYF. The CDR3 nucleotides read TGTGCCAGCCACCCCGGAGGCAGTGCGAGCTCTGGAAACACCATATATTTT.

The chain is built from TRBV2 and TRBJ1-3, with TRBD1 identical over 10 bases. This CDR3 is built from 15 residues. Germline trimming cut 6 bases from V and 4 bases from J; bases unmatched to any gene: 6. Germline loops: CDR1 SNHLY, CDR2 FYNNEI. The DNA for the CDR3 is TGTGCCAGCAGACCCGGGACAGGGGCAGGAAACACCATATATTTT. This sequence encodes CASRPGTGAGNTIYF.

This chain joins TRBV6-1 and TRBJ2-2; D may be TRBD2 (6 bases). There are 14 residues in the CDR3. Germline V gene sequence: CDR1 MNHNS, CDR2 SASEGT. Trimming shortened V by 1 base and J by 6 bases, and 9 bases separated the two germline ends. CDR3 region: CASSEVWGAGELFF. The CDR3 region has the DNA TGTGCCAGCAGTGAAGTTTGGGGGGCCGGGGAGCTGTTTTTT.

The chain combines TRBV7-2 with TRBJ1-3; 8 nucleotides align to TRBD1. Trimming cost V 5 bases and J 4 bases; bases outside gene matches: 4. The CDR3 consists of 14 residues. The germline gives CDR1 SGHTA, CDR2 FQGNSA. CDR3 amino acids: CASSAGTGGNTIYF. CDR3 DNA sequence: TGTGCCAGCAGCGCCGGGACAGGAGGAAACACCATATATTTT. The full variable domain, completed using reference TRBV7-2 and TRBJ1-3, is GAGVSQSPSNKVTEKGKDVELRCDPISGHTALYWYRQSLGQGLEFLIYFQGNSAPDKSGLPSDRFSAERTGGSVSTLTIQRTQQEDSAVYLCASSAGTGGNTIYFGEGSWLTVV.

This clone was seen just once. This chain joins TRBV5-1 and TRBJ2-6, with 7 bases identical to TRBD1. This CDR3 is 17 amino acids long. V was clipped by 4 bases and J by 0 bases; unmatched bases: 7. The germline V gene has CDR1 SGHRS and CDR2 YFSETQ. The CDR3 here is CASSTEGQRSGANVLTF. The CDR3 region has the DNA TGCGCCAGCAGCACCGAGGGACAGCGCTCTGGGGCCAACGTCCTGACTTTC.

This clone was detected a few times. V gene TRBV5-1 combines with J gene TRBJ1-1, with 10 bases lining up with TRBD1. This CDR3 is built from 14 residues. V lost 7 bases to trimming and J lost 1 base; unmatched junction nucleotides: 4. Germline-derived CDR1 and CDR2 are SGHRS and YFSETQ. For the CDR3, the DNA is TGCGCCAGCCGACAGGGGGCGAAGAACACTGAAGCTTTCTTT. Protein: CASRQGAKNTEAFF.

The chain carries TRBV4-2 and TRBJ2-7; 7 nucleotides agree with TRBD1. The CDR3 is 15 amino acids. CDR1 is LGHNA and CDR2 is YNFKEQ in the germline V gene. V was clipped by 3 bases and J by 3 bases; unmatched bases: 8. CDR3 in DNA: TGTGCCAGCAGCCAGGCTAGGGACAGAATCTACGAGCAGTACTTC. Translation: CASSQARDRIYEQYF.

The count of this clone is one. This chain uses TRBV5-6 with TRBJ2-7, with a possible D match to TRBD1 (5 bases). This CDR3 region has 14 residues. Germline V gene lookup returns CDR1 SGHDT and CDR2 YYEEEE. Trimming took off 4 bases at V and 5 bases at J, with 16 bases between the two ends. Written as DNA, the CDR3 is TGTGCCAGCAGCCCTGGGTACACAGGCCACGAGCAGTACTTC. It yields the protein CASSPGYTGHEQYF.